This T cell receptor beta chain derives from a study of CD4 T cell repertoires in COVID-19. Study-wide findings and caveats: Some SARS-CoV-2 clonotypes, between 7 and 25%, recurred in SARS-CoV and/or HKU1 cultures. Two or all three memory subsets shared several highly expanded SARS-CoV-2-reactive clonotypes.

Germline CDR1 SEHNR, CDR2 FQNEAQ (reference sequence). Between the trimmed V and J ends, which lost 1 base and 2 bases, there was a span of 8 bases. The CDR3 spans 14 residues. As regards this clone: Its specificity is not known.

Assay used: immunoSEQ multiplex PCR; TCRdb lists only in-frame clones, some missing. The sample lists 65,000 to 95,000 clones; about 80% were seen once. The chain couples TRBV7-9 to TRBJ2-5; D unclear. The receptor was isolated from a human donor who had COVID-19. The specimen comprised CD4+ T cells from peripheral blood, sampled after recovery from COVID-19. The CDR3 sequence is CASSLGVAQETQYF. The CDR3 bases are TGTGCCAGCAGCTTAGGCGTAGCTCAAGAGACCCAGTACTTC.